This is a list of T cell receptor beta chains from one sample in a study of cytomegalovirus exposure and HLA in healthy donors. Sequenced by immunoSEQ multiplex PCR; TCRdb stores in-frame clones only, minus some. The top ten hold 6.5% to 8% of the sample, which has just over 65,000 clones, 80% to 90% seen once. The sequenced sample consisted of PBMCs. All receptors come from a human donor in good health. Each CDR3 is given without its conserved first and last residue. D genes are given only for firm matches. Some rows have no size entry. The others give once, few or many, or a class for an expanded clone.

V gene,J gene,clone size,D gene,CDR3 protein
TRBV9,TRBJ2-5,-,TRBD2,ASSRGDSRGAQETQY
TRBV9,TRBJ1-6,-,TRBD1,ASSSGTGLNSPLH
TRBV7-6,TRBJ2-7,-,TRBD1,ASSSDRGPYEQY
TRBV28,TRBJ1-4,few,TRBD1,ASSFPRGSGEKLF
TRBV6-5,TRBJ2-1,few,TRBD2,ASRTGLAGWHEQF
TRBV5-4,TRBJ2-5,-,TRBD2,ASSGRGLAGPTQY
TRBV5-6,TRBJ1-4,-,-,ASSRGRGTNEKLF
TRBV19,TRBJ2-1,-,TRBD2,ASSFSSGGAEQF
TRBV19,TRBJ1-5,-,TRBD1,ASSRTGKVSQPQH
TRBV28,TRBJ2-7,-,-,ASTSGGSLSSYEQY
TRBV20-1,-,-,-,SAADSYEQY
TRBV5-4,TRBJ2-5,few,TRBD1,ASSSPGQGQETQY
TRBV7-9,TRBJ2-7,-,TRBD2,SSSQREGGASYEQY
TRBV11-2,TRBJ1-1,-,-,ASQKGVNTEAF
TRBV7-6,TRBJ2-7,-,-,ASSYAGSPPGEQY
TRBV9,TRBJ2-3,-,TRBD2,ASSPRGTSGGTDTQY
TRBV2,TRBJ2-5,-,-,ASTLGADETQY
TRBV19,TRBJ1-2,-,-,ASNRGANYGYT
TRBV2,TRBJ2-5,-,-,ASSGSRETQY
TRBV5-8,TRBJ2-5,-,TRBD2,ASSLGTSGGQETQY
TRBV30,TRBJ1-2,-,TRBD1,AWSDWTGDGYT
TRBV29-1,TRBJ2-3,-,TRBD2,SVEAGLDSLLTDTQY
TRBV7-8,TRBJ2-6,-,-,ASSFGLRAPANVLT
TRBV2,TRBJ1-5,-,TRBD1,ASSLTGAAQPQH
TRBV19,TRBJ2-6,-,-,ASSIGGGGANVLT
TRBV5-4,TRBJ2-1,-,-,ASSSWGPYNEQF
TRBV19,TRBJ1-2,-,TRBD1,ASSTTGAYGYT